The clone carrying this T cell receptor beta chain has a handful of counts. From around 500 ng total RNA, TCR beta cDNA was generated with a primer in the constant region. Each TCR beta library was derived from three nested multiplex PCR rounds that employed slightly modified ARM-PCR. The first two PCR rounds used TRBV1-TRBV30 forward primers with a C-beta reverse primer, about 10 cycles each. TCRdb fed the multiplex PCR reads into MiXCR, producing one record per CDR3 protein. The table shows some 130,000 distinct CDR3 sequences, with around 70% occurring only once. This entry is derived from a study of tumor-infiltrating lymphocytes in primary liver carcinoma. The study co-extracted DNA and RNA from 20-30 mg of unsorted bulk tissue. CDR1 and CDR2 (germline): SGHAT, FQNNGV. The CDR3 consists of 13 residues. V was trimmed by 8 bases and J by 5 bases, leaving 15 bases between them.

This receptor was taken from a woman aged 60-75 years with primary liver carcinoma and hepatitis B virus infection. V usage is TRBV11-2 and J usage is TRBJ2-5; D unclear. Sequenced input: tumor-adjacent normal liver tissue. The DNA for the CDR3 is TGTGCCAGCGGTTTAGAACGGGCGGAGACCCAGTACTTC. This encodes CASGLERAETQYF.